This paragraph reports one T cell receptor beta chain. This entry is derived from a study of T cell responses to AZD1222 COVID-19 vaccine. The CDR3 runs 13 residues. Looked up from germline, CDR1 is MNHNY and CDR2 is SVGAGI (reference sequence). Trimming shortened V by 1 base and J by 5 bases, and 5 bases separated the two germline ends. Some clones are missing from TCRdb's copy, which holds only in-frame ones; the method was immunoSEQ multiplex PCR. This table holds 100,000 or so clones, about 83% found once. The V gene is TRBV6-6, the J gene TRBJ2-2; no reliable D call. The source is an adult in good health. The sequencing here drew on peripheral blood, taken on day 0 of AZD1222 vaccination. The CDR3 spells CASSYLGTGELFF. The CDR3 DNA reads TGTGCCAGCAGTTACTTGGGTACCGGGGAGCTGTTTTTT.